The present T cell receptor (beta chain) was sequenced within a study of lymphopenia after photon versus proton radiotherapy. Study outcomes and limitations: After the lymphocyte nadir, photon-treated repertoires showed oligoclonal expansion, especially of CD8+ Temra cells.

As for this clone: Its antigen is still unknown.

This CDR3 has 17 amino acids. Germline CDR1 LNHDA, CDR2 SQIVND (reference sequence). Between the trimmed V and J ends, which lost 3 bases and 1 base, there was a span of 16 bases. Only in-frame clones appear in the TCRdb table, and some are missing; sequencing was by immunoSEQ multiplex PCR. The sample lists about 70,000 clones, 85% to 95% occurring once. V usage is TRBV19 and J usage is TRBJ1-5; D is perhaps TRBD1 (5 bases). The sequencing here drew on peripheral blood, taken from a patient treated with photon-based radiotherapy. The receptor was isolated from a woman between 40 and 50 years old with cholangiocarcinoma. The CDR3 is CASSMAVRGRSNQPQHF. The CDR3 nucleotides are TGTGCCAGTAGTATGGCCGTCCGGGGGAGGAGCAATCAGCCCCAGCATTTT.